The source of this T cell receptor beta chain is a study of shared clonotypes between healthy human individuals. Turning to the study itself: Three plates each covered CD4 naive and memory; CD8 naive two, CD8 memory one.

In the original processing: Junction-only immunoSEQ sequences carried no quality scores, so filtering differed. The table came from immunoSEQ multiplex PCR; TCRdb's copy has only in-frame clones and leaves some out. V and J calls and clone size are given by that table; D and trimming were obtained from the DNA. The data contain 180,000 or so clones, roughly 91% of them singletons. About this clone itself: What it recognizes is unknown.

Study outcomes and limitations: It was anticipated that sequencing depth would influence how many clonotypes donors shared.

Sequenced input: naive CD4+ T cells sorted from blood. Subset of the sample: CD45RA+ positively selected. This clonotype was sampled from a woman between 25 and 40 years old in good health.

The CDR3 sequence: CASTHGAGLFTDTQYF. The CDR3 DNA follows: TGTGCCAGCACCCACGGGGCTGGGCTCTTCACAGATACGCAGTATTTT. The V gene is TRBV6-6, the J gene TRBJ2-3; D is tentatively TRBD1 or TRBD2 (5 bases each). The germline CDR1 and CDR2 sequences are MNHNY and SVGAGI (reference sequence). The CDR3 extends over 16 amino acids. V lost 7 bases and J 2 bases, leaving 19 bases between the germline ends.